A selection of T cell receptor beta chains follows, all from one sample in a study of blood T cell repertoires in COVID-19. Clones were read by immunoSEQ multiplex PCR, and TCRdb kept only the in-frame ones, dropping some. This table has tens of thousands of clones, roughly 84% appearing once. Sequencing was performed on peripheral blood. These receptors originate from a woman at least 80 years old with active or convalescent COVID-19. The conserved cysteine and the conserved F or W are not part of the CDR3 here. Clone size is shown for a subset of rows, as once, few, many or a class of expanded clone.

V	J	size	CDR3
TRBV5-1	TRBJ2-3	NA	ASSLREGLVRGTDTQY
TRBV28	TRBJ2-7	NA	ASSQTITGWVARSYEQY
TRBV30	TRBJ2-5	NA	AWSVGAGRGETQY
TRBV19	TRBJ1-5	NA	ASSAPRQGGKPQH
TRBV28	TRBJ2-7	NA	ASSLYGTRAYEQY
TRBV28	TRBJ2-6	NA	ASSFGRGSGANVLT
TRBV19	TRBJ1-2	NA	ASSNTYGRAAVNYGYT
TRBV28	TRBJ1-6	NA	ASSPMAAGFGSPLH
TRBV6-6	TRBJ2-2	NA	ASTGRRGQSVGELF
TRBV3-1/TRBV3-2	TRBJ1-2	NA	ASSPYSRGNYGYT
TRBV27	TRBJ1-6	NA	ASRPQGISNSPLH
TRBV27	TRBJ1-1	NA	ASRDTPAVTEAF
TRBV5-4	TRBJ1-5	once	ASSLGRNQPQH
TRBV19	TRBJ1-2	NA	ASRPWADNLYGYT
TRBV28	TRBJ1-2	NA	ASSSGSAIPYGYT
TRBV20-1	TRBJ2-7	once	SASGQGGHEQY
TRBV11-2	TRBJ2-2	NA	ASSTTQGAGELF
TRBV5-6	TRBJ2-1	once	ASTGRTTGNNEQF
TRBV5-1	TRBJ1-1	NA	ASSRRLATEAF
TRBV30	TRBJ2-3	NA	ALGAVDTQY
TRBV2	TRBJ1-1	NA	AAQDWTGGTEAF
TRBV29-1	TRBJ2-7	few	SVGHYYEQY
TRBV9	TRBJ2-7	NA	ASSPRLAAPYEQY
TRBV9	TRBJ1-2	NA	ASRDGDYGYT
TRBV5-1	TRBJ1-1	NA	ASRGPGQDEAF
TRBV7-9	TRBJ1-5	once	ASSLSRQGANNQPQH
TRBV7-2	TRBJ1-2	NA	ASSFGQGHGYT
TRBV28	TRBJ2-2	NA	ASRPQGAGTGELF
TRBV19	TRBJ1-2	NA	ASRAGKLGADYGYT
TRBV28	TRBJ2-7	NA	ASSPSPGLGALSYEQY
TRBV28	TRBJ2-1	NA	ASLTGTTSYNEQF
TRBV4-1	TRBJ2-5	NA	ASSRQGQETQY
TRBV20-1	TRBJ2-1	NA	SASLAGGYSEQF
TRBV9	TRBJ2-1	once	ASSVEGLALREQF
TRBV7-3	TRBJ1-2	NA	ASSPQTGNGYT
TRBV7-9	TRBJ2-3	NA	ASSSLRGQGTDTQY
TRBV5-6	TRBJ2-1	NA	ASSYRGTGGNEQF
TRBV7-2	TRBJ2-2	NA	ASSPIVSTGELF
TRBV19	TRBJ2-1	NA	ASSTSGRNEQF
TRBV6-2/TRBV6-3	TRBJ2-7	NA	ASSYRPARSYEQY
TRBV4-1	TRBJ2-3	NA	ASSQDPSGGTDTQY
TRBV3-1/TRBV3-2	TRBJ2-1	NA	ASSPTPRTYPSYNEQF
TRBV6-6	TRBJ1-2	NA	ASTLDPIPGGDGYT
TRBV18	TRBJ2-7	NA	ASSRGQGVDEQY
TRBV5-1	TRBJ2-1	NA	ASSLAGLLYEQF
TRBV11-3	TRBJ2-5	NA	ASTQAGGGRGQETQY
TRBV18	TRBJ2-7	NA	ASSQQGVPSYEQY
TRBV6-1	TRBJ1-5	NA	ASSGGDRYNSNQPQH
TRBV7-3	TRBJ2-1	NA	ASSPPGQANNEQF
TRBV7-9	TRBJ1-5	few	ASSLGGPQH
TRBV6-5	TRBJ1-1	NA	ASGTGGGTEAF
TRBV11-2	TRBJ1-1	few	ASSLSSNRGINTEAF
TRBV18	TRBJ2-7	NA	ASSPVQGLAEQY
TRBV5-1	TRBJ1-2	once	ASSLGGGAYGYT
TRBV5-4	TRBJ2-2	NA	ASSPRGQWLANTGELF